One sample yielded the 22 T cell receptor beta chains listed below, sequenced in a study of blood T cell repertoires in COVID-19. Measured with immunoSEQ multiplex PCR; TCRdb has only the in-frame clones, and not every one. The profile shows roughly 65,000 clones, roughly 79% of them singletons. Sequences were obtained from peripheral blood. Receptors originate from a human donor in a cohort sampled during active COVID-19.

The chain joins TRBV18 to TRBJ1-2; TRBD1 matches 9 bases. CDR1 is KGHSH, CDR2 LQKENI, per germline. The CDR3 is 13 residues long. V dropped 4 bases and J dropped 6; count of bases not matched to a gene: 3. CDR3 in DNA: TGTGCCAGCTCACGACAGGGGGAAGATGGCTACACCTTC. Residues: CASSRQGEDGYTF. Together with reference TRBV18 and TRBJ1-2, the CDR3 gives the full variable domain: NAGVMQNPRHLVRRRGQEARLRCSPMKGHSHVYWYRQLPEEGLKFMVYLQKENIIDESGMPKERFSAEFPKEGPSILRIQQVVRGDSAAYFCASSRQGEDGYTFGSGTRLTVV.

The J gene is TRBJ2-7, the V gene TRBV7-6; TRBD2 might be the D (6 bases). The germline V and J ends were trimmed by 3 bases and 5 bases, with 17 bases remaining between them. The length of the CDR3 is 15 residues. Germline loops: CDR1 SGHVS, CDR2 FNYEAQ. CDR3 in amino acids: CASSFRDSPIDEQYF. CDR3 in DNA: TGTGCCAGCAGCTTTCGGGACTCCCCCATAGACGAGCAGTACTTC.

This clone turned up a few times. The CDR3 loop reads CASSLSGGDTGELFF. CDR3 DNA sequence: TGTGCCAGCAGCTTATCGGGGGGTGACACCGGGGAGCTGTTTTTT. V and J are TRBV7-8 and TRBJ2-2; the match to TRBD2 covers 7 bases. The CDR3 is made up of 15 amino acids. The V gene's germline CDR1 is SGHVS and CDR2 FQNEAQ. J lost 3 bases, V lost 2 bases, and 3 bases had no gene match. The complete variable domain, with remaining parts taken from reference TRBV7-8 and TRBJ2-2, reads GAGVSQSPRYKVAKRGQDVALRCDPISGHVSLFWYQQALGQGPEFLTYFQNEAQLDKSGLPSDRFFAERPEGSVSTLKIQRTQQEDSAVYLCASSLSGGDTGELFFGEGSRLTVL.

This clone was detected a few times. This chain joins TRBV5-4 and TRBJ2-5; 11 nucleotides agree with TRBD2. The CDR3 runs to 16 residues. Unmatched junction bases numbered 10, after V lost 4 bases and J lost 5 bases. Germline CDR1 SGHNT, CDR2 YYREEE (reference sequence). The DNA of the CDR3 is TGTGCCAGCAGCCGATTTACTAGCGGGGGCTCGGAGACCCAGTACTTC. It is translated as CASSRFTSGGSETQYF.

This clone was observed a handful of times. The V and J genes are TRBV2 and TRBJ1-5, with D possibly matching TRBD1 (5 bases). This CDR3 comprises 15 residues. The germline V gene has CDR1 SNHLY and CDR2 FYNNEI. V shed 5 bases and J shed 3 bases, with 14 bases lying between them. CDR3 residues: CASSPDTGYNQPQHF. CDR3 in DNA: TGTGCCAGCAGTCCGGACACAGGCTACAATCAGCCCCAGCATTTT.

This rearrangement joins TRBV12-5 to TRBJ2-3; maybe TRBD1 (6 bases). The CDR3 is 15 amino acids. V gave up 5 bases and J gave up 5 bases, with 17 bases separating them. Germline-derived CDR1 and CDR2 are LGHNT and FRNRAP. DNA for the CDR3: TGTGCTAGTGGTCCCTCAGGGGAGAGAGGAGATACGCAGTATTTT. The encoded protein is CASGPSGERGDTQYF.

The chain recombines TRBV6-1 with TRBJ2-1; 11 bases are a match to TRBD2. V lost 0 bases and J lost 2; bases outside the gene matches: 6. Germline CDR1 reads MNHNS; CDR2 reads SASEGT. The CDR3 covers 18 residues. The CDR3 reads CASSEAPGLAGPYNEQFF. CDR3 in DNA: TGTGCCAGCAGTGAAGCGCCCGGACTAGCGGGCCCCTACAATGAGCAGTTCTTC.

The rearrangement uses TRBV27 and TRBJ1-1; maybe TRBD1 (5 bases). Trimming shortened V by 3 bases and J by 2 bases, and 16 bases separated the two germline ends. This CDR3 has 16 amino acids. Germline V lookup: CDR1 MNHEY, CDR2 SMNVEV (reference sequence). This CDR3 is CASSFGGTRINTEAFF. The DNA of the CDR3 is TGTGCCAGCAGTTTCGGCGGGACCCGCATAAACACTGAAGCTTTCTTT.

J is TRBJ2-5 and V is TRBV1; the table's TRBD2 call for D was not verified on the DNA. TRBV1 is an annotated pseudogene. There are 18 residues in the CDR3. Here the CDR3 DNA reads TGCACCAGCAGCCAAAAAAGGCAGACTAGCGGACGCCAAGAGACCCAGTACTTC. This codes for CTSSQKRQTSGRQETQYF.

The chain uses TRBV18 and TRBJ2-4, with 7 bases that match TRBD1. J gave up 11 bases and V 3 bases, and 13 bases lay outside the gene matches. Germline-derived CDR1 and CDR2 are KGHSH and LQKENI. The length of the CDR3 is 15 residues. CDR3 sequence: CASSPETGLGTFQYF. Here the CDR3 DNA reads TGTGCCAGCTCACCCGAGACAGGGTTAGGAACCTTTCAGTACTTC.

V usage is TRBV13 and J usage is TRBJ2-7; 10 bases are shared with TRBD2. The CDR3 is 16 residues long. The V gene's germline CDR1 is PRHDT and CDR2 FYEKMQ (reference sequence). The V and J ends lost 5 bases and 1 base, in that order; junction bases with no gene match: 8. The CDR3 nucleotides read TGTGCCAGCAGCCCGAGGGGGACTAGCGAGTCCTACGAGCAGTACTTC. Its translation is CASSPRGTSESYEQYF.

This clone has ten or more counts. The V call is TRBV24-1, the J call TRBJ2-1, with TRBD1 matching 9 bases. Germline CDR1 is KGHDR and CDR2 is SFDVKD. V trimming: 4 bases; J trimming: 7 bases; junction bases outside the gene matches: 16. The CDR3 totals 18 residues. The CDR3 protein is CATSDPNPGQGGLNEQFF. The CDR3 DNA is TGTGCCACCAGTGACCCGAATCCGGGACAGGGAGGCTTAAATGAGCAGTTCTTC.

V and J are TRBV18 and TRBJ1-2, with D perhaps TRBD1 (6 bases). Germline CDR1 is KGHSH and CDR2 is LQKENI. With 3 bases removed from V and 1 base from J, the gap between germline ends came to 15 bases. This CDR3 contains 16 residues. The CDR3 nucleotides are TGTGCCAGCTCACCCACCCCGGGACACGATAACTATGGCTACACCTTC. As protein: CASSPTPGHDNYGYTF.

The chain has TRBV6-5 and TRBJ2-3, with TRBD1 identical over 11 bases. The CDR3 has 14 amino acids. Germline V gene data show CDR1 as MNHEY and CDR2 as SVGAGI. V was clipped by 6 bases and J by 4 bases; unmatched bases: 3. This chain's CDR3 is CASRDRGQSDTQYF. CDR3 DNA sequence: TGTGCCAGCAGGGACAGGGGGCAGTCAGATACGCAGTATTTT.

This chain joins TRBV7-9 and TRBJ2-3, with D possibly matching TRBD2 (6 bases). Germline CDR1 is SEHNR and CDR2 is FQNEAQ (reference sequence). The CDR3 sequence is 15 residues long. V was trimmed by 5 bases and J by 1 base, leaving 13 bases between them. The chain's CDR3 is CASSLGSGGTDTQYF. DNA of the CDR3: TGTGCCAGCAGCCTCGGGTCGGGAGGCACAGATACGCAGTATTTT.

This chain joins TRBV28 and TRBJ2-7, with D unclear. The length of the CDR3 is 14 residues. Trimming left V 5 bases short and J 3 bases short, with 14 bases between. Germline assignment: CDR1 MDHEN and CDR2 SYDVKM. Here the CDR3 DNA reads TGTGCCAGCAGTCCCTACAGTACCTTCTACGAGCAGTACTTC. This translates into CASSPYSTFYEQYF.

This chain uses TRBV18 with TRBJ1-6; a possible D gene is TRBD1 (5 bases). The CDR3 is 18 amino acids. V lost 0 bases and J lost 2, with 14 bases in between. CDR1 is KGHSH and CDR2 is LQKENI in the germline V gene. This chain's CDR3 is CASSPPGPPGAYNSPLHF. The CDR3 coding sequence is TGTGCCAGCTCACCACCTGGACCGCCGGGGGCCTATAATTCACCCCTCCACTTT.

This chain uses TRBV6-6 with TRBJ2-2, with TRBD2 identical over 10 bases. The V gene end was trimmed by 2 bases and the J gene end by 1 base; junction bases not matched to a gene: 1. This CDR3 spans 16 amino acids. The V gene's germline CDR1 is MNHNY and CDR2 SVGAGI (reference sequence). CDR3: CASSYPSGGNTGELFF. CDR3 sequence (DNA): TGTGCCAGCAGTTACCCTAGCGGGGGGAACACCGGGGAGCTGTTTTTT.

The gene calls are TRBV5-1 and TRBJ2-2, with unresolved D. This CDR3 is 15 amino acids long. Germline CDR1 reads SGHRS; CDR2 reads YFSETQ. The V and J ends lost 1 base and 1 base respectively, with 8 bases between them. DNA of the CDR3: TGCGCCAGCAGCTTGAAGCCGGTGAACACCGGGGAGCTGTTTTTT. Residues: CASSLKPVNTGELFF.

J is TRBJ1-5 and V is TRBV30; D might be TRBD1 (6 bases). Germline V gives CDR1 GTSNPN, CDR2 SVGIG (reference sequence). The CDR3 sequence is 18 residues long. V lost 5 bases and J 5 bases, leaving 28 bases between the germline ends. The CDR3 reads CAWVTLLRDNCFDQPQHF. As DNA, the CDR3 is TGTGCCTGGGTGACCTTACTCCGGGACAATTGTTTCGATCAGCCCCAGCATTTT.

The chain carries TRBV19 and TRBJ1-5, with 7 bases lining up with TRBD1. This CDR3 is built from 15 residues. J gave up 0 bases and V 7 bases, and 6 bases lay outside the gene matches. The V gene's germline CDR1 is LNHDA and CDR2 SQIVND (reference sequence). The CDR3 reads CASIHTGVSNQPQHF. The CDR3 DNA reads as TGTGCCAGTATACATACAGGGGTTAGCAATCAGCCCCAGCATTTT. Full variable domain (remainder filled in from reference TRBV19 and TRBJ1-5): DGGITQSPKYLFRKEGQNVTLSCEQNLNHDAMYWYRQDPGQGLRLIYYSQIVNDFQKGDIAEGYSVSREKKESFPLTVTSAQKNPTAFYLCASIHTGVSNQPQHFGDGTRLSIL.

The chain links TRBV6-4 to TRBJ2-1, with D maybe TRBD1 (5 bases). Deletions cut 6 bases from V and 8 bases from J, with 14 bases between. The CDR3 is 13 residues long. Germline assignment: CDR1 MRHNA and CDR2 SNTAGT. In nucleotides, the CDR3 is TGTGCCAGCAGCGTGGTAAGGGGCTATGAGCAGTTCTTC. Its protein is CASSVVRGYEQFF.